The 23 T cell receptor beta chains below come from one sample, sequenced in a study of blood T cell repertoires in COVID-19. Libraries were prepared by immunoSEQ multiplex PCR; TCRdb keeps only in-frame clonotypes and omits some of them. The repertoire holds roughly 240,000 clones, with just under 85% as singletons. The specimen was peripheral blood. The receptors stem from a woman over 75 with acute or convalescent COVID-19.

CDR3 DNA: TGTGCCATCAGTGAGGTTGGGACTAGGGGAGAGTACTTC. Its translation is CAISEVGTRGEYF. The chain combines TRBV10-3 with TRBJ2-4; 8 nucleotides match TRBD2. Germline CDR1 and CDR2: ENHRY and SYGVKD. The CDR3 is 13 residues long. Trimming took 2 bases from V and 14 from J; bases not matched to a gene: 8.

The chain joins TRBV28 to TRBJ2-7; 8 nucleotides agree with TRBD1. This CDR3 has 15 residues. V was pared by 7 bases and J by 6 bases, with 14 bases of the junction left unmatched. Germline assignment: CDR1 MDHEN and CDR2 SYDVKM. The CDR3 region has the DNA TGTGCCAGCATCCCCCCGGACAGGGTAGTCTCCGAGCAGTACTTC. Residues: CASIPPDRVVSEQYF. Full variable domain (rest looked up from reference TRBV28 and TRBJ2-7): DVKVTQSSRYLVKRTGEKVFLECVQDMDHENMFWYRQDPGLGLRLIYFSYDVKMKEKGDIPEGYSVSREKKERFSLILESASTNQTSMYLCASIPPDRVVSEQYFGPGTRLTVT.

The V call is TRBV9, the J call TRBJ2-1; 12 positions agree with TRBD2. The CDR3 extends over 17 amino acids. Losses at the gene ends were 0 bases for V and 6 bases for J; bases not matched to a gene: 7. Germline lookup yields CDR1 SGDLS and CDR2 YYNGEE. The CDR3 DNA sequence: TGTGCCAGCAGCGTAGCGGCCGGGACTAGCGGGCTCAATGAGCAGTTCTTC. This sequence encodes CASSVAAGTSGLNEQFF.

This clone was seen a single time. This chain's CDR3 is CASSRSSINYGYTF. The CDR3 coding sequence is TGCGCCAGCAGCCGGAGTTCAATCAACTATGGCTACACCTTC. The gene calls are TRBV5-1 and TRBJ1-2, with D unresolved. The CDR3 sequence is 14 residues long. The V and J ends lost 4 bases and 2 bases respectively, with 12 bases between them. In germline, CDR1 is SGHRS, CDR2 YFSETQ.

CDR3 DNA: TGCGCCAGCAGCTTATCTGGTGGGACTAGCGGCACAGATACGCAGTATTTT. Residues: CASSLSGGTSGTDTQYF. The chain couples TRBV5-1 to TRBJ2-3; 10 positions match TRBD2. The germline gives CDR1 SGHRS, CDR2 YFSETQ. The CDR3 loop spans 17 amino acids. V was clipped by 2 bases and J by 1 base; unmatched bases: 7.

On this clone itself: A read error may produce the germline difference seen at one junction end. The V call is TRBV29-1, the J call TRBJ2-2; 7 positions match TRBD1. Looked up from germline, CDR1 is SQVTM and CDR2 is ANQGSEA. The CDR3 consists of 15 residues. CDR3 region: CSAGASVGGVGQLFF. CDR3 DNA: TGCAGCGCTGGAGCGAGTGTAGGGGGCGTCGGGCAGCTGTTTTTT.

This rearrangement joins TRBV20-1 to TRBJ2-1, with D maybe TRBD2 (6 bases). The CDR3 contains 12 residues. Deletions cut 3 bases from V and 12 bases from J, with 15 bases between. The V gene's germline CDR1 is DFQATT and CDR2 SNEGSKA (reference sequence). The CDR3 is CSASIPGEGQFF. The CDR3 coding sequence is TGCAGTGCTAGTATTCCGGGGGAAGGGCAGTTCTTC.

This chain links TRBV5-6 with TRBJ2-5; 8 nucleotides agree with TRBD2. This CDR3 is built from 14 residues. Trimming removed 4 bases from V and 4 bases from J; junction bases left unmatched: 6. CDR1 and CDR2 (germline): SGHDT, YYEEEE. This chain's CDR3 is CASSLSGATETQYF. CDR3 DNA sequence: TGTGCCAGCAGCCTTAGCGGGGCCACAGAGACCCAGTACTTC. The entire variable domain, with the rest obtained from reference TRBV5-6 and TRBJ2-5, is as follows: DAGVTQSPTHLIKTRGQQVTLRCSPKSGHDTVSWYQQALGQGPQFIFQYYEEEERQRGNFPDRFSGHQFPNYSSELNVNALLLGDSALYLCASSLSGATETQYFGPGTRLLVL.

This chain uses TRBV6-5 with TRBJ1-2; TRBD1 agrees at 7 bases. CDR3 length: 15 amino acids. In germline, CDR1 is MNHEY, CDR2 SVGAGI. Unmatched junction bases numbered 13, after V lost 6 bases and J lost 6 bases. The CDR3 sequence is CASRQYPTGLNGYTF. Here the CDR3 DNA reads TGTGCCAGCAGACAATACCCGACAGGGTTGAATGGCTACACCTTC.

On this clone: A far larger clone is only one base removed, so a read error is likely. The V call is TRBV6-5, the J call TRBJ2-7, with TRBD1 identical over 7 bases. V shed 6 bases, J shed 0 bases, and the junction held 2 bases outside the gene matches. Germline CDR1 MNHEY, CDR2 SVGAGI. This CDR3 region has 13 residues. The CDR3 coding sequence is TGTGCCAGCAGGAGGGACAGCTCCTACGAGCAGTACTTC. Protein sequence: CASRRDSSYEQYF.

This sequence joins TRBV6-5 and TRBJ1-1, with D possibly matching TRBD1 (5 bases). The germline gives CDR1 MNHEY, CDR2 SVGAGI. The CDR3 loop spans 14 amino acids. V lost 8 bases, J lost 0 bases, and 13 bases lay in between. The CDR3 here is CASLPQGVNTEAFF. CDR3 DNA: TGTGCCAGCCTCCCCCAGGGTGTGAACACTGAAGCTTTCTTT.

The rearrangement links TRBV28 to TRBJ1-4, with 7 bases matching TRBD1. Trimming took 2 bases from V and 16 from J; bases not matched to a gene: 10. Germline loops: CDR1 MDHEN, CDR2 SYDVKM. The CDR3 spans 13 residues. The CDR3 sequence is CASSLSKAQGWFF. The DNA for the CDR3 is TGTGCCAGCAGTTTAAGCAAAGCACAGGGGTGGTTTTTT.

The J gene is TRBJ1-1, the V gene TRBV5-1, with 7 bases aligning to TRBD1. V lost 3 bases to trimming and J lost 1 base; unmatched junction nucleotides: 6. This CDR3 comprises 15 residues. Germline lookup yields CDR1 SGHRS and CDR2 YFSETQ. CDR3 region: CASSWAGTENTEAFF. Written as DNA, the CDR3 is TGCGCCAGCAGCTGGGCTGGGACAGAGAACACTGAAGCTTTCTTT.

In its sample, this clone was seen once. The chain joins TRBV7-6 to TRBJ2-3; 13 bases match TRBD2. CDR3 length: 19 amino acids. The V gene end was trimmed by 1 base and the J gene end by 0 bases; junction bases not matched to a gene: 7. Germline-derived CDR1 and CDR2 are SGHVS and FNYEAQ. CDR3 region: CASSLVTGLAGNSTDTQYF. In DNA, the CDR3 is TGTGCCAGCAGCTTAGTGACGGGACTAGCGGGGAATAGCACAGATACGCAGTATTTT.

This clone was observed once. The V and J genes are TRBV28 and TRBJ1-6; 12 bases agree with TRBD1. The germline V gene encodes CDR1 MDHEN and CDR2 SYDVKM. The trim removed 6 bases at V and 4 bases at J, leaving 7 bases unmatched. The CDR3 extends over 17 amino acids. The CDR3 reads CASRTRDRGLYNSPLHF. The CDR3, as DNA: TGTGCCAGCAGGACCCGGGACAGGGGGCTGTATAATTCACCCCTCCACTTT.

The chain joins TRBV14 to TRBJ2-2; D gene uncertain. The CDR3 consists of 14 residues. Per germline, CDR1 SGHDN and CDR2 FVKESK. Trimming left V 4 bases short and J 2 bases short, with 8 bases between. CDR3: CASSRQANTGELFF. In DNA form, the CDR3 reads TGTGCCAGCAGCCGTCAGGCAAACACCGGGGAGCTGTTTTTT. Drawing the rest from reference TRBV14 and TRBJ2-2, the complete variable domain is EAGVTQFPSHSVIEKGQTVTLRCDPISGHDNLYWYRRVMGKEIKFLLHFVKESKQDESGMPNNRFLAERTGGTYSTLKVQPAELEDSGVYFCASSRQANTGELFFGEGSRLTVL.

The V call is TRBV4-3, the J call TRBJ1-3, with 8 bases identical to TRBD1. V was pared by 1 base and J by 6 bases, with 5 bases of the junction left unmatched. The CDR3 is 15 amino acids. CDR1 LGHNA and CDR2 YSLEER come from the germline V gene. The DNA for the CDR3 is TGCGCCAGCAGCCAAGTACAGGGGGGGGAAAACACCATATATTTT. This encodes CASSQVQGGENTIYF.

The rearrangement uses TRBV2 and TRBJ2-2; D is perhaps TRBD2 (6 bases). CDR1 and CDR2 from the germline V gene are SNHLY and FYNNEI. Trimming took off 8 bases at V and 5 bases at J, with 27 bases between the two ends. This CDR3 comprises 18 residues. CDR3 residues: CASSAFWSKAGWTGELFF. CDR3 bases: TGTGCCAGCTCTGCTTTTTGGTCAAAGGCGGGATGGACCGGGGAGCTGTTTTTT. The entire variable domain, with the rest obtained from reference TRBV2 and TRBJ2-2, is as follows: EPEVTQTPSHQVTQMGQEVILRCVPISNHLYFYWYRQILGQKVEFLVSFYNNEISEKSEIFDDQFSVERPDGSNFTLKIRSTKLEDSAMYFCASSAFWSKAGWTGELFFGEGSRLTVL.

This clone was picked up a small number of times. CDR3 amino acids: CASSLARVNTGELFF. CDR3 in DNA: TGTGCCAGCAGCTTAGCCCGCGTGAACACCGGGGAGCTGTTTTTT. The chain is built from TRBV7-9 and TRBJ2-2; unclear D gene. The germline V and J ends were trimmed by 0 bases and 1 base, with 6 bases remaining between them. Germline V CDR1 and CDR2: SEHNR, FQNEAQ (reference sequence). This CDR3 comprises 15 residues.

The chain recombines TRBV19 with TRBJ1-5; tentative D call: TRBD1 (6 bases). V was pared by 4 bases and J by 0 bases, with 13 bases between. The CDR3 consists of 16 residues. Germline V gives CDR1 LNHDA, CDR2 SQIVND (reference sequence). The DNA of the CDR3 is TGTGCCAGTAGTAAGGACAGATTCTATAGCAATCAGCCCCAGCATTTT. Its protein is CASSKDRFYSNQPQHF.

This chain connects TRBV6-5 to TRBJ1-1, with 7 bases that match TRBD1. The junction had 9 bases not matched to a gene; V was cut back by 6 bases and J by 8 bases. CDR1 and CDR2 (germline): MNHEY, SVGAGI. This CDR3 region has 13 residues. DNA of the CDR3: TGTGCCAGCAGCCTTGACAGGGTGGGCGAAGCTTTCTTT. Amino acids: CASSLDRVGEAFF.

This clone was recorded a few times. The chain has TRBV5-5 and TRBJ1-2, with D possibly matching TRBD1 (5 bases). Between the trimmed V and J ends, which lost 4 bases and 5 bases, there was a span of 18 bases. This CDR3 comprises 15 residues. Germline V CDR1 and CDR2: SGHKS, YYEKEE (reference sequence). CDR3 loop: CASSLTRWTPYGYTF. CDR3 DNA sequence: TGTGCCAGCAGCCTAACACGTTGGACACCTTATGGCTACACCTTC.

The rearrangement joins TRBV18 to TRBJ2-3, with 9 bases aligning to TRBD1. The CDR3 has 15 residues. V shed 6 bases, J shed 2 bases, and the junction held 6 bases outside the gene matches. Germline lookup yields CDR1 KGHSH and CDR2 LQKENI. In DNA, the CDR3 is TGTGCCAGCTCCAAAGACAGGGGGAACACAGATACGCAGTATTTT. Translating it yields CASSKDRGNTDTQYF.